Listed below are T cell receptor beta chains from one sample, sequenced in a study of T cells expressing NK-cell markers. Reanalyzing the 5' RACE reads, TCRdb keeps one entry per CDR3 protein, without DNA. The sample data list roughly 170,000 distinct CDR3 sequences. The sequenced sample was blood T cells: a sorted CD56 or NKG2C T cell subset, CD4+ or CD8+ T cells, or bulk PBMC T cells (not recorded which). These receptors all stem from a woman between 18 and 70 years old in good health. The CDR3 runs from the conserved cysteine through the conserved F or W. Fields, in order: J gene, V gene, CDR3 protein.

>TRBJ2-5|TRBV7-2
CASSQTMAGGETQYF
>TRBJ1-4|TRBV19
CASRLPGQESEKLFF
>TRBJ1-3|TRBV28
CASSVRDTNTIYF
>TRBJ1-2|TRBV5-6
CASSLAVPGYDYGYTF
>TRBJ2-6|TRBV10-3
CAIRQGSPSGANVLTF
>TRBJ1-2|TRBV20-1
CSATVGNYYGYTF
>TRBJ2-3|TRBV27
CASSLEGRFTDTQYF
>TRBJ1-4|TRBV7-2
CASSFLGWGAREKLFF
>TRBJ1-1|TRBV28
CASSPEWAQRAFF
>TRBJ1-1|TRBV29-1
CSVVGHLNTEAFF
>TRBJ2-2|TRBV5-1
CACLAPNTGELFF
>TRBJ2-1|TRBV6-1
CASSGQIAGAYNEQFF
>TRBJ2-7|TRBV2
CASSANFYEQYF
>TRBJ1-6|TRBV5-1
CASTPGRNSPLHF
>TRBJ2-1|TRBV7-2
CASSPLDSSYNEQFF
>TRBJ2-5|TRBV5-1
CASSLQGQGAGETQYF
>TRBJ1-2|TRBV4-1
CASSQAQGAGGYTF
>TRBJ2-3|TRBV2
CASGGGSTGDTQYF
>TRBJ1-2|TRBV6-4
CASSDSGLGGGYTF
>TRBJ2-5|TRBV5-1
CASRGIGLQETQYF
>TRBJ1-2|TRBV27
CASSLGGGTYTF
>TRBJ2-1|TRBV15
CATSRDRASSEQFF
>TRBJ2-7|TRBV5-1
CASRDRTGIVYEQYF
>TRBJ1-2|TRBV29-1
CSVAAILTAGSRGYTF
>TRBJ2-1|TRBV10-3
CAISELVSGSGNEQFF
>TRBJ2-5|TRBV29-1
CSVVGVTGTQYF
>TRBJ1-3|TRBV20-1
CSASFPAAGVVGNTIYF
>TRBJ2-1|TRBV2
CASSQVGGVWNEQFF
>TRBJ2-5|TRBV27
CASSDLAVANQETQYF
>TRBJ2-4|TRBV20-1
CSAWGGTKNIQYF
>TRBJ2-2|TRBV11-2
CASSLDLGRGGTGELFF
>TRBJ2-5|TRBV20-1
CSARALGLAFIQETQYF
>TRBJ1-6|TRBV20-1
CSAPTGASSYNSPLHF
>TRBJ2-6|TRBV18
CASSPGQHNSGANVLTF
>TRBJ2-3|TRBV30
CAWSPGTSGSRDTQYF
>TRBJ2-2|TRBV7-3
CASSTRLAEYTGELFF
>TRBJ2-5|TRBV5-1
CASSPGPQETQYF
>TRBJ2-2|TRBV9
CASSTRPLFGELFF
>TRBJ2-3|TRBV18
CASSPPANGDTQYF
>TRBJ2-3|TRBV6-5
CASSYRSGGLSTDTQYF
>TRBJ1-1|TRBV27
CASSLMGGNTEAFF
>TRBJ2-3|TRBV7-8
CASTLNYHSADTQYF
>TRBJ2-6|TRBV5-1
CASSFGTSSGANVLTF
>TRBJ2-5|TRBV5-1
CASSPGSVTRSETQYF
>TRBJ2-1|TRBV20-1
CSGTRAGGSYNEQFF
>TRBJ1-2|TRBV4-2
CASSESPYAGNYGYTF
>TRBJ2-7|TRBV7-2
CASSPRQGRYEQYF
>TRBJ1-5|TRBV6-1
CASSVSGNQPQHF
>TRBJ2-7|TRBV7-3
CASSPGTALGEQYF
>TRBJ1-2|TRBV7-3
CASSLRGGDAYGYTF
>TRBJ2-2|TRBV5-6
CASSLEVTSGRPGELFF
>TRBJ2-5|TRBV29-1
CSVERGQETQYF
>TRBJ2-2|TRBV20-1
CSAERAVGELFF
>TRBJ2-1|TRBV5-1
CASSLVGRGYNEQFF